This T cell receptor beta chain was sequenced for a study of T cells in Graves' hyperthyroidism and ophthalmopathy. Uncontrolled infection, other autoimmune disease, pregnancy or lactation excluded patients. Study-wide results and limits: A model of 13 V-J pairs discriminated ophthalmopathy from stable hyperthyroidism.

TCR beta CDR3 sequences were amplified from RNA transcripts. HTBI primers were employed in a first-round RT-PCR of the TCR CDR3. From the multiplex PCR reads, TCRdb called clonotypes with MiXCR, one entry per CDR3 protein. This table holds roughly 500,000 distinct CDR3 sequences, roughly a sixth found once. Germline V gene data show CDR1 as SGHTA and CDR2 as FQGNSA. This CDR3 has 17 amino acids. Trimming took off 1 base at V and 6 bases at J, with 18 bases between the two ends. This clonotype was recorded many times. No antigen is known for it. The chain employs TRBV7-2 and TRBJ1-4, with D possibly TRBD1 on 5 matching bases. The source material was blood. The TCR sequence derives from a woman aged 25 to 39 with Graves' ophthalmopathy. CDR3 sequence reads: CASSLVGPGMGDEKLFF. Here the CDR3 DNA reads TGTGCCAGCAGCTTAGTAGGGCCAGGGATGGGTGATGAAAAACTGTTTTTT.